This T cell receptor beta chain was sequenced in a study of beta chain features in type 1 diabetes. Study observations and caveats: Cells with high TCR expression could be over-represented by cDNA sequencing.

The V gene end was trimmed by 6 bases and the J gene end by 6 bases; junction bases not matched to a gene: 6. CDR3 length equals 13 residues. Germline values: CDR1 MGHDK, CDR2 SYGVNS. Regarding this clone: Its antigen remains unidentified.

The entirety of the isolated RNA underwent reverse transcription, so expressed TCRB transcripts were sequenced. Method: immunoSEQ multiplex PCR; TCRdb's copy keeps in-frame clones and lacks some. The data show about 900,000 clones, with about a sixth seen just once and 0.02% to 0.025% held by the top ten. V gene TRBV25-1 combines with J gene TRBJ2-3; 7 bases line up with TRBD2. Sequencing was carried out using naive CD4+ T cells from blood. This sequence originates from a woman aged 18-29 years in good health. The CDR3 bases are TGTGCCAGCAGGGATGCGGGAGTGGATACGCAGTATTTT. Amino acids: CASRDAGVDTQYF.